This entry lists 5 T cell receptor beta chains sequenced from one sample in a study of blood T cell repertoires in COVID-19. The protocol was immunoSEQ multiplex PCR, while the TCRdb copy is restricted to in-frame clones and leaves out a portion. This table has 200,000 to 250,000 clones, 89% appearing once. The sequencing input was peripheral blood. These receptors originate from a man aged 55-75 years who had recovered from COVID-19.

The chain links TRBV3-1 (or the pseudogene TRBV3-2) to TRBJ1-5; D unclear. Germline CDR1 LGHDT, CDR2 YNNKEL (reference sequence). Trimming took off 5 bases at V and 1 base at J, with 9 bases between the two ends. This CDR3 is built from 14 residues. The CDR3 DNA follows: TGTGCCAGCAGCGGACGCGGGAGCAATCAGCCCCAGCATTTT. Translating it yields CASSGRGSNQPQHF.

This clone has only one observation. This chain uses TRBV7-3 with TRBJ1-6, with D uncertain. The germline gives CDR1 SGHTA, CDR2 FQGTGA. V was pared by 5 bases and J by 7 bases, with 12 bases between. This CDR3 contains 14 residues. The CDR3 bases are TGTGCCAGCAGCCGGGGAGGCGGAAATTCACCCCTCCACTTT. Amino acid sequence: CASSRGGGNSPLHF.

The gene calls are TRBV11-2 and TRBJ2-7, with TRBD1 matching over 8 bases. V shed 5 bases, J shed 3 bases, and the junction held 9 bases outside the gene matches. This CDR3 has 15 amino acids. CDR1 is SGHAT, CDR2 FQNNGV, per germline. The CDR3 DNA reads as TGTGCCAGCAGCAACCCAGGGGGCGCGGTCTACGAGCAGTACTTC. Amino acid sequence: CASSNPGGAVYEQYF.

This clone was counted a single time. This chain joins TRBV24-1 and TRBJ2-2; 15 nucleotides align to TRBD2. This CDR3 has 19 amino acids. Germline CDR1 reads KGHDR; CDR2 reads SFDVKD. V trimming: 4 bases; J trimming: 4 bases; junction bases outside the gene matches: 9. DNA of the CDR3: TGTGCCACCAGTGACCGAGGACTAGCGGGAGGGCGTCCCACCGGGGAGCTGTTTTTT. This sequence encodes CATSDRGLAGGRPTGELFF.

The chain has TRBV7-3 and TRBJ1-1; TRBD1 is a possible D gene (6 bases). Germline V gene sequence: CDR1 SGHTA, CDR2 FQGTGA. V dropped 2 bases and J dropped 0 bases, with 16 bases sitting between them. This CDR3 is built from 17 residues. DNA of the CDR3: TGTGCCAGCAGCTTAGTCCCACAGGGTGCTATGAACACTGAAGCTTTCTTT. Protein: CASSLVPQGAMNTEAFF.